This T cell receptor beta chain was sequenced for a study of monozygotic twins with inflammatory bowel disease. The UMIs carried a 6-nucleotide sample barcode, and they were added by template switching. TCRalpha and TCRbeta cDNA was put through two nested PCRs of around 15 and 9 cycles. TCRdb re-called the 5' RACE reads; one entry per CDR3 protein, DNA not given. This table holds 400,000 to 500,000 distinct CDR3 sequences. The CDR3 extends over 17 amino acids. Germline V gene sequence: CDR1 SGHRS, CDR2 YFSETQ. Material: blood. The origin of this receptor is a human donor with ulcerative colitis or Crohn's disease, or a healthy co-twin of an affected twin (not recorded which). V usage is TRBV5-1 and J usage is TRBJ1-1; the TCRdb call, TRBD1, lacks DNA for checking. The CDR3 loop reads CASSRTTMGQAGTEAFF.